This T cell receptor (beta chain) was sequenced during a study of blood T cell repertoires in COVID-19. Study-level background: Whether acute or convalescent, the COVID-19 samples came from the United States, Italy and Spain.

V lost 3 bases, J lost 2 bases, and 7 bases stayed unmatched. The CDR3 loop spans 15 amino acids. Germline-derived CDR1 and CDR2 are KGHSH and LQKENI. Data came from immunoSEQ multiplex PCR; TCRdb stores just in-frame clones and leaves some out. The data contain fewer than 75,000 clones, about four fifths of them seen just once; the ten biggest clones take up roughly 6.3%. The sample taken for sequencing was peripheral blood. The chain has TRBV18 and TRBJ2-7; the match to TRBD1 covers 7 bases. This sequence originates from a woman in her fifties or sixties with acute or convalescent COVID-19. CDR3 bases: TGTGCCAGCTCACCGCAGGGGGATTCCCCCTACGAGCAGTACTTC. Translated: CASSPQGDSPYEQYF.